These 5 T cell receptor beta chains share one sample of origin, sequenced in a study of T cells in Graves' hyperthyroidism and ophthalmopathy. The source material, RNA transcripts, was used to amplify TCR beta CDR3 regions. First-round RT-PCR of the TCR CDR3 relied on the HTBI primer set. One entry per CDR3 protein results from TCRdb running MiXCR on the multiplex PCR reads. The sample has roughly 400,000 distinct CDR3 sequences; 11% to 15% are singletons. Material for sequencing was blood. These receptors all come from a man over 45 with Graves' ophthalmopathy.

V is TRBV11-2 and J is TRBJ2-7, with 12 bases lining up with TRBD2. The V and J ends lost 10 bases and 0 bases, in that order; junction bases with no gene match: 7. This CDR3 has 15 residues. Per the germline V gene, CDR1 is SGHAT and CDR2 is FQNNGV. The CDR3 sequence: CAKPTSGSPSYEQYF. The CDR3 nucleotides read TGTGCCAAACCGACTAGCGGGAGCCCCTCCTACGAGCAGTACTTC. Using reference TRBV11-2 and TRBJ2-7 for the parts outside the CDR3, the full variable domain is EAGVAQSPRYKIIEKRQSVAFWCNPISGHATLYWYQQILGQGPKLLIQFQNNGVVDDSQLPKDRFSAERLKGVDSTLKIQPAKLEDSAVYLCAKPTSGSPSYEQYFGPGTRLTVT.

V gene TRBV5-1 combines with J gene TRBJ1-2, with D maybe TRBD1 (6 bases). Germline CDR1 SGHRS, CDR2 YFSETQ. This CDR3 is 16 amino acids long. Trimming removed 4 bases from V and 3 bases from J, with 19 bases in between. The CDR3 reads CASSRTTGTLHYGYTF. In DNA, the CDR3 is TGCGCCAGCAGCCGAACAACCGGGACACTACACTATGGCTACACCTTC.

The sample holds many counts of this clonotype. The V call is TRBV20-1, the J call TRBJ2-7; no clear D gene. V lost 0 bases and J 4 bases, leaving 13 bases between the germline ends. Germline lookup yields CDR1 DFQATT and CDR2 SNEGSKA (reference sequence). The CDR3 has 14 residues. As DNA, the CDR3 is TGCAGTGCTAGAGATCGAGCGCGCGCTTACGAGCAGTACTTC. It translates to CSARDRARAYEQYF.

CDR3 amino acids: CASSPRWDRVYEQYF. Written as DNA, the CDR3 is TGCGCCAGCAGCCCGAGGTGGGACAGGGTCTACGAGCAGTACTTC. The V gene is TRBV5-1, the J gene TRBJ2-7; 9 nucleotides line up with TRBD1. J gave up 3 bases and V 4 bases, and 8 bases lay outside the gene matches. Per germline, CDR1 SGHRS and CDR2 YFSETQ. This CDR3 region has 15 residues.

This clonotype was recorded at least ten times. The chain links TRBV6-1 to TRBJ1-5; D may be TRBD1 (5 bases). V lost 4 bases and J lost 11, with 18 bases in between. The germline V gene encodes CDR1 MNHNS and CDR2 SASEGT. This CDR3 contains 14 residues. DNA of the CDR3: TGTGCCAGCAGTGTGGAACAAGAAACGGGGGCCCAGCATTTT. As protein: CASSVEQETGAQHF.